These 2 T cell receptor beta chains came from one sample sequenced in a study of blood T cell repertoires in COVID-19. Some clones are missing from TCRdb's copy, which holds only in-frame ones; the method was immunoSEQ multiplex PCR. The sample has roughly 200,000 clones; 75% to 90% are singletons. The material sequenced was peripheral blood. The receptors originated from a woman between 40 and 55 years old with COVID-19, enrolled during active disease.

The chain couples TRBV6-5 to TRBJ2-7; D might be TRBD1 (6 bases). The CDR3 loop spans 14 amino acids. Trimming pared 5 bases from V and 6 bases from J, leaving 17 bases between. Germline lookup yields CDR1 MNHEY and CDR2 SVGAGI. CDR3 sequence: CASSRGTRALEQYF. The CDR3 DNA reads TGTGCCAGCAGTAGGGGGACAAGGGCGCTCGAGCAGTACTTC.

The rearrangement uses TRBV27 and TRBJ1-5; D call uncertain. This CDR3 has 15 residues. V was pared by 2 bases and J by 4 bases, with 12 bases between. CDR1 is MNHEY, CDR2 SMNVEV, per germline (reference sequence). The CDR3 DNA follows: TGTGCCAGCAGTTTAAGAAGAGGGCATAATCAGCCCCAGCATTTT. Translating gives CASSLRRGHNQPQHF.